The subject of this entry is one TCR beta chain. The antigen it binds to is not known. No per-base quality is available; no much larger clone lies one base away. Trimming takes 4 bases from V and 7 bases from J, and the germline ends sit 13 bases apart. CDR3 length: 13 amino acids, cysteine to phenylalanine. The read is trimmed to its CDR3 DNA, 39 bases read in frame from base 1. The germline V gene yields MNHEY for CDR1 and SVGEGT for CDR2. This sample was included in a study of blood T cell repertoires in COVID-19 (dated by TCRdb to between 2020 and 2021). As for the study more broadly: Samples covering the acute and convalescent phases of COVID-19 were provided by collaborators in the United States, Italy and Spain. The prospective study material was composed of cDNA or gDNA derived from T cells, B-cell-depleted T cells, or PBMCs. Subjects who had been exposed to COVID-19, were actively infected with it, or had recovered from it provided the deeply sampled blood TCRbeta repertoires that made up the dataset. The repertoires were released in a freely available public database intended as a resource for research on the immune response to SARS-CoV-2. Samples were obtained from the ongoing ImmuneRACE study (first 160 participants) and from some 1,200 subjects provided by 6 global collaborators. Sample metadata almost always included a de-identified subject ID, COVID-19 status, age in years and sex. Where available, HLA class I and class II types were taken from metadata supplied by the sample provider and were not determined by assay-based typing. Results and caveats for the whole study, not just this receptor: Clinical and demographic metadata were provided uncurated, with the amount varying by source and participant.

The immunoSEQ Assay, a bias-controlled multiplex PCR, was used to amplify TCRbeta CDR3 regions from genomic DNA. In the source study's methods: Within the assay, amplification of reference gene primers was used to estimate how many nucleated cells each sample contained. To quantify the absolute abundance of each unique TCRbeta CDR3 rearrangement, sequence reads were collapsed and filtered. For each sample, productive Simpson clonality was calculated as the square root of Simpson's diversity index over productive rearrangements. The source is immuneACCESS, and TCRdb retained only in-frame sequences with V and J called. Part of the clones is not carried over; for the studies checked, unresolved V genes explain less than half of this, and the remainder is unexplained. The V and J calls and clone size were taken over from that table, and D and trimming were inferred from the DNA. Present in this sample are fewer than 300,000 clones, more than 65% of which were seen just once. The ten largest clones take up approximately 14% of the sample.

In Seattle, one collaborating source enrolled patients while the infection was active and tracked those patients longitudinally over the course of disease. The collaborating institutions used their own protocols to collect whole blood in K2EDTA tubes. For TCRbeta analysis, collaborator samples were shipped as frozen whole blood, as isolated PBMCs, or as DNA extracted from either sample type. The sequenced material came from peripheral blood. The chain employs TRBV6-2 or TRBV6-3 and TRBJ1-2; the D gene is perhaps TRBD1, on 6 matching bases. The sequence came from a person between 65 and 79 years old with COVID-19, enrolled during active disease. The base sequence is TGTGCCAGCAGTTCCGGCGGGGGCGGTGGCTACACCTTC. This codes for CASSSGGGGGYTF.